Detailed here is one TCR beta chain. Its antigen is as yet unknown. Clones were read by immunoSEQ multiplex PCR, and TCRdb kept only the in-frame ones, dropping some. The sample includes some 88,000 clones, about 90% of them seen just once. This specimen comes from a study of T cell responses to AZD1222 COVID-19 vaccine. Study conclusions and caveats: A rise in Spike-specific TCR breadth and depth followed two AZD1222 doses. It was only six AZD1222 recipients who were seropositive at baseline. Donors, mostly white British, included more females; clonal diversity was possibly underestimated. Reportedly, nearly half of unique spike TCRs recognized epitopes outside B.1.351/B.1.1.7 mutations.

The germline V and J ends were trimmed by 4 bases and 7 bases, with 11 bases remaining between them. There are 14 residues in the CDR3. Looked up from germline, CDR1 is MNHEY and CDR2 is SMNVEV (reference sequence). Here the sequenced sample was peripheral blood, taken on day 0 of AZD1222 vaccination. The V call is TRBV27, the J call TRBJ1-6; no clear D. This sequence was found in an adult in good health. The DNA of the CDR3 is TGTGCCAGCAGTTCTCTAAACGGGAATTCACCCCTCCACTTT. Its protein product is CASSSLNGNSPLHF.